This TCR beta chain was sequenced during a study of blood T cell repertoires in COVID-19. Assay: immunoSEQ multiplex PCR; the TCRdb copy retains only in-frame clones and omits some. The sample has about 26,000 clones, roughly 90% seen once. A remark on this clone: An end of the junction does not agree with germline; a read error may underlie this.

The CDR3 is 12 amino acids. Germline lookup yields CDR1 KGHSH and CDR2 LQKENI. The chain uses TRBV18 and TRBJ2-1; D is possibly TRBD1 (5 bases). The sequenced sample consisted of peripheral blood. The TCR was taken from a human donor in a cohort sampled during active COVID-19. The CDR3 reads CASSPQDSDWIF. CDR3 in DNA: TGTGCCAGCTCACCTCAAGACAGTGACTGGATCTTC. The whole variable domain, filled in from reference TRBV18 and TRBJ2-1, reads NAGVMQNPRHLVRRRGQEARLRCSPMKGHSHVYWYRQLPEEGLKFMVYLQKENIIDESGMPKERFSAEFPKEGPSILRIQQVVRGDSAAYFCASSPQDSDWIFGPGTRLTVL.